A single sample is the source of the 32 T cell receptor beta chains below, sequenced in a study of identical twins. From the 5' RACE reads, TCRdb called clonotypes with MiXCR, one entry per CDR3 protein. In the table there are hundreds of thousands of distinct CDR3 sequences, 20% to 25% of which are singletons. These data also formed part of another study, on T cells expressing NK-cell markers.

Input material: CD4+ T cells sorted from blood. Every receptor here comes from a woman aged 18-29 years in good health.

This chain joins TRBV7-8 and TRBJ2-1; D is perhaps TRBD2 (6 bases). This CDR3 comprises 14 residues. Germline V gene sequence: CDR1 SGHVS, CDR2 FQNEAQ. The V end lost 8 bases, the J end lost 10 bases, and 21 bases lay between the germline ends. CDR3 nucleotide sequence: TGTGCCAGCCTGGCCCCTAGCGCTCGCGTCGAGCAGTTCTTC. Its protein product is CASLAPSARVEQFF.

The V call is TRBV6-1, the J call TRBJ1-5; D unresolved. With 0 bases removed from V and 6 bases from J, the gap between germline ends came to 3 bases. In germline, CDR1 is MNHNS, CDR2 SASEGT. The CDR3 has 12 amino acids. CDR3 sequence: CASSEASQPQHF. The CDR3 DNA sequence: TGTGCCAGCAGTGAAGCGAGTCAGCCCCAGCATTTT.

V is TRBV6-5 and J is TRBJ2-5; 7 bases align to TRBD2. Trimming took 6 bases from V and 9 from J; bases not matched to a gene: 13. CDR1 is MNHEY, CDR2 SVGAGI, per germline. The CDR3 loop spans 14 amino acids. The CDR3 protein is CASRARDYYRSQYF. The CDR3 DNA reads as TGTGCCAGCAGAGCCCGGGACTATTACCGCTCCCAGTACTTC.

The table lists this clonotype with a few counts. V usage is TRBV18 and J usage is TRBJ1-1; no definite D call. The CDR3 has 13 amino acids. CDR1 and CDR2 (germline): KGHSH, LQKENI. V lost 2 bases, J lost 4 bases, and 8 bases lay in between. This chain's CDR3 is CASSPGRITEAFF. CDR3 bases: TGTGCCAGCTCACCAGGACGGATCACTGAAGCTTTCTTT.

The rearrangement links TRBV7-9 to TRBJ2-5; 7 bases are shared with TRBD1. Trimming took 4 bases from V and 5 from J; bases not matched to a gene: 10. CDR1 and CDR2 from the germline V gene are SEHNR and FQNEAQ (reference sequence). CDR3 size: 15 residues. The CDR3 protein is CASSSPDRSGETQYF. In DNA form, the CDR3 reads TGTGCCAGCAGCTCCCCGGACAGGTCGGGGGAGACCCAGTACTTC.

CDR3 DNA sequence: TGCAGTGCCTTGTCGTCGCCAGACTACGAGCAGTACTTC. Protein product: CSALSSPDYEQYF. The chain is built from TRBV20-1 and TRBJ2-7, with D uncertain. V was cut by 6 bases and J by 3 bases, with 15 bases left in between. The CDR3 length is 13 residues. In germline, CDR1 is DFQATT, CDR2 SNEGSKA (reference sequence).

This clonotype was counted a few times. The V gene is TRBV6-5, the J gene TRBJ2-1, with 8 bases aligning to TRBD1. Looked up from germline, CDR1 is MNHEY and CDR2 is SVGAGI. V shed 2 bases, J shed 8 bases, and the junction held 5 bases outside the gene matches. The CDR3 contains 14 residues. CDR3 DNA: TGTGCCAGCAGTTACGCACAGACAGGGGATGAGCAGTTCTTC. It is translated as CASSYAQTGDEQFF.

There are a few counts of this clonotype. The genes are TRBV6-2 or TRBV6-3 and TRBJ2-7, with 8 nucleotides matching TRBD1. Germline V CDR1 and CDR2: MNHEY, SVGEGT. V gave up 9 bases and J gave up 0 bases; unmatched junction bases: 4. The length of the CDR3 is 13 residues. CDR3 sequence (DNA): TGTGCCAGTGGACAGGGCCCCTCCTACGAGCAGTACTTC. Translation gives CASGQGPSYEQYF.

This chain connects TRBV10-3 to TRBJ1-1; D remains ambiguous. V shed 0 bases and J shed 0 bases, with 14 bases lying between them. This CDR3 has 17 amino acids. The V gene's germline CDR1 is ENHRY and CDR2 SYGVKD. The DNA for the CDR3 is TGTGCCATCAGTGAGTCCTGGCCTGGCCGGGTGAACACTGAAGCTTTCTTT. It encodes CAISESWPGRVNTEAFF.

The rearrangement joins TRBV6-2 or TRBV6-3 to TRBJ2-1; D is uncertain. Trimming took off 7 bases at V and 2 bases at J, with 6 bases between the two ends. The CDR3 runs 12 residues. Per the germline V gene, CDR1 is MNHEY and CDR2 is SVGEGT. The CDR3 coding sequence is TGTGCCAGCAACCGGCCCTACAATGAGCAGTTCTTC. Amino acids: CASNRPYNEQFF.

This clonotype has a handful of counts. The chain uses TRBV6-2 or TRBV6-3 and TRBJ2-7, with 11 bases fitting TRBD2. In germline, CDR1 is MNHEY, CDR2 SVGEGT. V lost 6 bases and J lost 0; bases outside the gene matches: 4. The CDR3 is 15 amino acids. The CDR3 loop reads CASRNLAGGSYEQYF. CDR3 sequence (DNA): TGTGCCAGCAGAAATCTAGCGGGAGGCTCCTACGAGCAGTACTTC.

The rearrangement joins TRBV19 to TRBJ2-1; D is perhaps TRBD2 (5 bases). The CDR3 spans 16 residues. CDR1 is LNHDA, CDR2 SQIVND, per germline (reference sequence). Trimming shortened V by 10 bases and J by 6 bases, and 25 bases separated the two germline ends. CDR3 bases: TGTGCCACCCAAGACACCGGGGTTACGAAGAGCAATGAGCAGTTCTTC. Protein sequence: CATQDTGVTKSNEQFF.

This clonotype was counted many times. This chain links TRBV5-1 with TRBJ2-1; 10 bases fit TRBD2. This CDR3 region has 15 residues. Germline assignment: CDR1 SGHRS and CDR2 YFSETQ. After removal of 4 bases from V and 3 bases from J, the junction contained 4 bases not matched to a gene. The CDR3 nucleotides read TGCGCCAGCAGCACCTTAGCGGGGGGCTACAATGAGCAGTTCTTC. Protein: CASSTLAGGYNEQFF.

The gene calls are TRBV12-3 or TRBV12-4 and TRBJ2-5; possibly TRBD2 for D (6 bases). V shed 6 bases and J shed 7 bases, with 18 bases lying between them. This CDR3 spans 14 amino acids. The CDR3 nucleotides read TGTGCCAGCAGCCCCCATGGGGGGACCGTGACCCAGTACTTC. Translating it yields CASSPHGGTVTQYF.

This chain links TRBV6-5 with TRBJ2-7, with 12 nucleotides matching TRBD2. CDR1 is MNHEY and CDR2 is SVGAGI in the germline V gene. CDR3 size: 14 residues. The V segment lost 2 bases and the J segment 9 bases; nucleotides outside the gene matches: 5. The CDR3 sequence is CASSYKLAGGTQYF. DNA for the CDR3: TGTGCCAGCAGTTACAAACTAGCGGGAGGCACGCAGTACTTC.

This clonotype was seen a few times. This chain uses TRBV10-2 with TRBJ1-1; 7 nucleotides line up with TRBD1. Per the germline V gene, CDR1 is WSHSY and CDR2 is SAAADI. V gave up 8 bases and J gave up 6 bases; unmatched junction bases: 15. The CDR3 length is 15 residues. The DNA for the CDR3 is TGCGCCAGCCAGAAATTCCTACAGGGGTACGCTGAAGCTTTCTTT. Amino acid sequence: CASQKFLQGYAEAFF.

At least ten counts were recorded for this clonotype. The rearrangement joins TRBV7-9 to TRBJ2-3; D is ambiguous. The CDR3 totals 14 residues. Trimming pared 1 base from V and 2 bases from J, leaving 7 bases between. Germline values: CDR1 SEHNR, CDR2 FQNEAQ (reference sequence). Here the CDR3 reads CASSLGPITDTQYF. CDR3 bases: TGTGCCAGCAGCTTAGGACCCATCACAGATACGCAGTATTTT.

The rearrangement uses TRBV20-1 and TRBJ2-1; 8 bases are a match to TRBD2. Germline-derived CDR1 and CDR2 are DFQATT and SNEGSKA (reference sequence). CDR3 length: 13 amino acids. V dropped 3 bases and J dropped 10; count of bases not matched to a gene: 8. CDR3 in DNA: TGCAGTGCTAGCGGGGGGGCCCCTCGAGAGCAGTTCTTC. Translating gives CSASGGAPREQFF.

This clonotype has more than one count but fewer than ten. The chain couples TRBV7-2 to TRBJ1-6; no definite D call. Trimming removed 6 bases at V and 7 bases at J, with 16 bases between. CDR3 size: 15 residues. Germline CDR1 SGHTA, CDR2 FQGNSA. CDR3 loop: CASRMSARKNSPLHF. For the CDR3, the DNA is TGTGCCAGCAGGATGTCAGCGAGGAAAAATTCACCCCTCCACTTT.

CDR3 in DNA: TGCGCCAGCAGCTTGGACAGGGCCGCTGGAAACACCATATATTTT. It codes for CASSLDRAAGNTIYF. V gene TRBV5-1 combines with J gene TRBJ1-3, with D perhaps TRBD1 (6 bases). The CDR3 sequence is 15 residues long. Trimming took 0 bases from V and 2 from J, leaving 9 bases between them. The V gene's germline CDR1 is SGHRS and CDR2 YFSETQ.

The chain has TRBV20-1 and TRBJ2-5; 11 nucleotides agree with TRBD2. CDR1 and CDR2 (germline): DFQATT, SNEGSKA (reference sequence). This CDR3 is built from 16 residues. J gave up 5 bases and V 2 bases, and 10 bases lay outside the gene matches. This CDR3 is CSARLAGGAVSETQYF. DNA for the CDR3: TGCAGTGCTAGACTAGCGGGAGGTGCAGTATCTGAGACCCAGTACTTC.

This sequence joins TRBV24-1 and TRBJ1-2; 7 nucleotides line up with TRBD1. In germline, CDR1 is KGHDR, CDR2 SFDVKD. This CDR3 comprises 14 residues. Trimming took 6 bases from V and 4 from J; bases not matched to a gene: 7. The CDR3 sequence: CATSFMGQIYGYTF. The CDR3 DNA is TGTGCCACCAGTTTTATGGGACAGATCTATGGCTACACCTTC.

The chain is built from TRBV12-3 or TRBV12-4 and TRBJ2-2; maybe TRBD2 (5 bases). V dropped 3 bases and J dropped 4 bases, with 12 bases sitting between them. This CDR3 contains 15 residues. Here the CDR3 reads CASSFETIPTGELFF. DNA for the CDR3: TGTGCCAGCAGTTTCGAGACTATCCCCACCGGGGAGCTGTTTTTT.

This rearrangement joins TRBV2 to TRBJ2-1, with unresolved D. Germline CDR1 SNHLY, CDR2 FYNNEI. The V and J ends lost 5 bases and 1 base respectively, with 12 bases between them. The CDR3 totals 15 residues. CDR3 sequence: CASSRIEKSYNEQFF. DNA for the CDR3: TGTGCCAGCAGTCGGATAGAGAAGTCCTACAATGAGCAGTTCTTC.

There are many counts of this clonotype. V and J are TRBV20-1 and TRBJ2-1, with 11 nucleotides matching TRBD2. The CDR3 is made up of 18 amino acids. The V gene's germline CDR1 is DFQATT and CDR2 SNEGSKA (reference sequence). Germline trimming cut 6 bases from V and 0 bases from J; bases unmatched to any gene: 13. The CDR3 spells CSAGGGTSGRSSYNEQFF. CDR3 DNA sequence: TGCAGTGCAGGGGGGGGGACTAGCGGTCGGAGCTCCTACAATGAGCAGTTCTTC.

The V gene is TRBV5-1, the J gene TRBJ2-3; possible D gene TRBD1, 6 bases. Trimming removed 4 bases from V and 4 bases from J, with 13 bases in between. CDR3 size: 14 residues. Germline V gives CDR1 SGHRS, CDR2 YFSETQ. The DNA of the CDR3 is TGCGCCAGCAGCGGGACACAGTTAGCAGATACGCAGTATTTT. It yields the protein CASSGTQLADTQYF.

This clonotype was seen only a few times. The CDR3: CSASDSVRGHNEQFF. The DNA for the CDR3 is TGCAGTGCTAGTGATTCAGTGCGGGGGCACAATGAGCAGTTCTTC. The rearrangement joins TRBV20-1 to TRBJ2-1, with D possibly TRBD2 on 7 matching bases. With 3 bases removed from V and 5 bases from J, the gap between germline ends came to 17 bases. The germline V gene encodes CDR1 DFQATT and CDR2 SNEGSKA (reference sequence). The CDR3 totals 15 residues.

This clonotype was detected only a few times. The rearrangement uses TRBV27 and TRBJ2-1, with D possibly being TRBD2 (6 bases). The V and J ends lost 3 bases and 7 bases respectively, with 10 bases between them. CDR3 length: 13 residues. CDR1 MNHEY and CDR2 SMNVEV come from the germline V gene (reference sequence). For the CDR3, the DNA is TGTGCCAGCAGTTTTGCGGGAAAAAATGAGCAGTTCTTC. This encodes CASSFAGKNEQFF.

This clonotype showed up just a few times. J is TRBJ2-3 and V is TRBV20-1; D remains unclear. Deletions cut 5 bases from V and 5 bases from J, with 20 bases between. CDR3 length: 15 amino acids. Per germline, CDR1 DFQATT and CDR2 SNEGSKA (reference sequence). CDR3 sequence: CSALARAARKDTQYF. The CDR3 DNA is TGCAGTGCTCTCGCCCGGGCCGCCCGGAAAGATACGCAGTATTTT.

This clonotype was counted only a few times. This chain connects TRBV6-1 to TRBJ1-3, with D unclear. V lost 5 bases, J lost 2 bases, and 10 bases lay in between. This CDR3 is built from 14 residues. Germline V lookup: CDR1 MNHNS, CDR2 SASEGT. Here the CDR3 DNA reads TGTGCCAGCAGTACACAGCGTGCTGGAAACACCATATATTTT. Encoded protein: CASSTQRAGNTIYF.

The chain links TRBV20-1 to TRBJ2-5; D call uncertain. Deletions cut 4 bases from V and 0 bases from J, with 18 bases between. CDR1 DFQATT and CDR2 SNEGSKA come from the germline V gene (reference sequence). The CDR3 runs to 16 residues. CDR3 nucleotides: TGCAGTGCTACGGGCCGCCGAGGCGAAAACCAAGAGACCCAGTACTTC. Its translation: CSATGRRGENQETQYF.

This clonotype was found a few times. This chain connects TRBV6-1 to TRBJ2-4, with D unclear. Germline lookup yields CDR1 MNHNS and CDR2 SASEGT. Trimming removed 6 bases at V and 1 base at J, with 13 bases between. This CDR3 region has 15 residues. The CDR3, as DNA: TGTGCCAGCAGGGACCTAGGCGAGGCCAAAAACATTCAGTACTTC. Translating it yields CASRDLGEAKNIQYF.